This T cell receptor beta chain comes out of a study of cytomegalovirus exposure and HLA in healthy donors. Regarding this clone: Its antigen is as yet unknown.

The PCR ran on 60 Vbeta and 13 Jbeta primers. Only in-frame clones appear in the TCRdb table, and some are missing; sequencing was by immunoSEQ multiplex PCR. Among some 180,000 clones, 75% to 85% were seen once, and the ten largest hold 2% to 2.5%. Study-level points and caveats: An analysis that came later showed most CMV-associated TCR beta chains appearing HLA-restricted. A highly shared variant cluster was judged a likely technical artifact. Accurate HLA-A and HLA-B prediction from TCR beta sequences was reported for most subjects. Productive status was seen about 87% or about 30% of the time for most TCR beta V segments in an earlier analysis.

Trimming removed 1 base at V and 4 bases at J, with 14 bases between. The germline V gene encodes CDR1 SGHTA and CDR2 FQGNSA. This CDR3 spans 16 amino acids. Sequencing input: PBMCs. The source is a woman aged 30 to 39 in good health and CMV-seropositive. The V call is TRBV7-2, the J call TRBJ2-1; weak D call: TRBD1 (5 bases). CDR3 region: CASSLVGRDIYNEQFF. CDR3 coding DNA: TGTGCCAGCAGCTTAGTTGGCAGGGATATTTACAATGAGCAGTTCTTC. The full variable domain, completed using reference TRBV7-2 and TRBJ2-1, is GAGVSQSPSNKVTEKGKDVELRCDPISGHTALYWYRQSLGQGLEFLIYFQGNSAPDKSGLPSDRFSAERTGGSVSTLTIQRTQQEDSAVYLCASSLVGRDIYNEQFFGPGTRLTVL.